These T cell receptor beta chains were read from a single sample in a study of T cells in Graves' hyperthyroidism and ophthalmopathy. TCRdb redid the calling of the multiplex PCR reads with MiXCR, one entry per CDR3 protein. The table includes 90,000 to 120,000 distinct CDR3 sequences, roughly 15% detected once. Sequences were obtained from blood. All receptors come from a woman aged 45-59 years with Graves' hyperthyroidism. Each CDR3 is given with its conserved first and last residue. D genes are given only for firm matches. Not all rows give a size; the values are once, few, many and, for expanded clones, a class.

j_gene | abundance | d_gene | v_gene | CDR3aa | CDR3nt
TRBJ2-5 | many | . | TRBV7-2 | CASSLSSGILKETQYF | TGTGCCAGCAGCCTTAGCTCTGGTATATTAAAAGAGACCCAGTACTTC
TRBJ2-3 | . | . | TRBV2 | CASSEWQSVDTQYF | TGTGCCAGCAGTGAGTGGCAGTCAGTGGATACGCAGTATTTT
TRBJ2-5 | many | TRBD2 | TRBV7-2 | CASSSGLARGEETQYF | TGTGCCAGCAGCTCCGGACTAGCTAGAGGCGAAGAGACCCAGTACTTC
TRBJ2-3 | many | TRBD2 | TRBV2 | CASRETSGSTDTQYF | TGTGCCAGCAGAGAAACTAGCGGGAGCACAGATACGCAGTATTTT
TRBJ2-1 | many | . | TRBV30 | CAWSPSLSFNEQFF | TGTGCCTGGAGCCCTAGCCTCTCCTTCAATGAGCAGTTCTTC
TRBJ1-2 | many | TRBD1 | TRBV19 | CASNRQGGSDYGYTF | TGTGCCAGTAATAGACAGGGAGGGAGCGACTATGGCTACACCTTC
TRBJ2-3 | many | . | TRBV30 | CAWTPRESTDTQYF | TGTGCCTGGACCCCCAGGGAAAGCACAGATACGCAGTATTTT
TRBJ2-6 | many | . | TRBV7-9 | CASTLDVGGRGANVLTF | TGTGCCAGCACCTTAGACGTGGGGGGCCGTGGGGCCAACGTCCTGACTTTC
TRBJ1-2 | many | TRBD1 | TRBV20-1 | CSARQGDSGYTF | TGCAGTGCTAGACAGGGGGACTCCGGCTACACCTTC
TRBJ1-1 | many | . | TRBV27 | CASSPQGLNTEAFF | TGTGCCAGCAGTCCCCAGGGATTGAACACTGAAGCTTTCTTT
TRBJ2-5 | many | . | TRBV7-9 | CASSPSTMETQYF | TGTGCCAGCAGCCCCAGTACGATGGAGACCCAGTACTTC
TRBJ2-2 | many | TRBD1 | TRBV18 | CASSPVQGLGNTGELFF | TGTGCCAGCTCACCAGTACAGGGGCTGGGGAACACCGGGGAGCTGTTTTTT
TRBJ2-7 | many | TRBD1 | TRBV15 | CATSRGQGTGEQYF | TGTGCCACCAGCAGGGGACAGGGGACGGGCGAGCAGTACTTC
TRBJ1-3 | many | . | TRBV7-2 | CASSFRTGQGNTIYF | TGTGCCAGCAGCTTTCGCACAGGGCAAGGAAACACCATATATTTT
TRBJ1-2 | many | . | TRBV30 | CAWTLWPHVGYTF | TGTGCCTGGACCCTTTGGCCCCATGTTGGCTACACCTTC
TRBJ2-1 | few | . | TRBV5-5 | CASSLYSYNEQFF | TGTGCCAGCAGCTTGTACAGTTACAATGAGCAGTTCTTC
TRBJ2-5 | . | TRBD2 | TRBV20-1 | CSARVGGGTETQYF | TGCAGTGCTAGAGTCGGCGGGGGAACGGAGACCCAGTACTTC
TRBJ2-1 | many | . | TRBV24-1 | CATSDRTGSSYNEQFF | TGTGCCACCAGTGATCGTACAGGGAGCTCCTACAATGAGCAGTTCTTC
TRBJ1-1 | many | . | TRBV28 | CASSLFSLQLNTEAFF | TGTGCCAGCAGTTTATTCTCGCTTCAGTTGAACACTGAAGCTTTCTTT
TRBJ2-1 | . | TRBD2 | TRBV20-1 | CSTPGTRDNEQFF | TGCAGCACCCCCGGGACTAGAGACAATGAGCAGTTCTTC
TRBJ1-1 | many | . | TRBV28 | CASSLFSAGAETMNTEAFF | TGTGCCAGCAGTTTATTTTCGGCGGGAGCAGAGACTATGAACACTGAAGCTTTCTTT
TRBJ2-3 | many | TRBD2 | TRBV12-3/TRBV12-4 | CASSPSGIRTDTQYF | TGTGCCAGCAGTCCTAGCGGGATTCGCACAGATACGCAGTATTTT
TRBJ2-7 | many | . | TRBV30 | CAWKDSVHETYEQYF | TGTGCCTGGAAGGACAGTGTACATGAGACCTACGAGCAGTACTTC
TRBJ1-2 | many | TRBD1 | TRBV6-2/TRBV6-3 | CASRIQGGARNGYTF | TGTGCCAGCAGGATACAGGGGGGCGCCCGTAATGGCTACACCTTC
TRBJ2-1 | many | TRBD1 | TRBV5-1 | CASSLFTGTGLNNEQFF | TGCGCCAGCAGCCTTTTTACCGGGACAGGGCTCAACAATGAGCAGTTCTTC
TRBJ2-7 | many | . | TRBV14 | CASSQGLATYEQYF | TGTGCCAGCAGCCAAGGACTGGCGACCTACGAGCAGTACTTC
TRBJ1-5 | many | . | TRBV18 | CASSPGRNQPQHF | TGTGCCAGCTCACCAGGGCGGAATCAGCCCCAGCATTTT
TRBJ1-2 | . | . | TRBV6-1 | CASLSGRQVGYTF | TGTGCCAGCTTGAGCGGCAGACAAGTTGGCTACACCTTC
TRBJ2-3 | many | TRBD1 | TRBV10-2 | CASSDWDRVRTDTQYF | TGCGCCAGCAGTGACTGGGACAGGGTAAGGACAGATACGCAGTATTTT
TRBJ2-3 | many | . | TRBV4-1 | CASSQVRDTQYF | TGCGCCAGCAGCCAAGTGAGGGATACGCAGTATTTT
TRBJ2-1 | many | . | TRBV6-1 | CASRHQGNEQFF | TGTGCCAGCAGACACCAGGGCAATGAGCAGTTCTTC
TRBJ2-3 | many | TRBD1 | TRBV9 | CASSFWTGFTDTQYF | TGTGCCAGCAGCTTTTGGACAGGGTTCACAGATACGCAGTATTTT
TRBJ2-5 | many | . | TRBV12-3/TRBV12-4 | CASSWVDQETQYF | TGTGCCAGCAGTTGGGTCGATCAAGAGACCCAGTACTTC
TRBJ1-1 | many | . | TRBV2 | CASGPNPGTEAFF | TGTGCCAGCGGGCCCAACCCGGGCACTGAAGCTTTCTTT
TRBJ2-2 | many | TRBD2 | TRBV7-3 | CASSSRGTSGNTGELFF | TGTGCCAGCAGCTCTAGGGGGACTAGCGGAAACACCGGGGAGCTGTTTTTT
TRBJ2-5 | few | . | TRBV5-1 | CASSSLETQYF | TGCGCCAGCAGCTCGCTGGAGACCCAGTACTTC
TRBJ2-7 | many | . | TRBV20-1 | CSARDRSVSYEQYF | TGCAGTGCTAGAGATCGTTCCGTCTCCTACGAGCAGTACTTC